What follows describes a single T cell receptor beta chain. Its antigen is currently unknown. The table came from immunoSEQ multiplex PCR; TCRdb's copy has only in-frame clones and leaves some out. The sample has fewer than 100,000 clones, more than 90% seen once. Per germline, CDR1 SGHTA and CDR2 FQGTGA. This CDR3 is 15 amino acids long. V shed 1 base and J shed 7 bases, with 16 bases lying between them. This entry comes from a study of PD-1 blockade in classical Hodgkin lymphoma. Study results and caveats: Whoever responded completely had baseline diversity much like that seen in newly diagnosed patients. Patients starting nivolumab less than 1 year after ASCT had lower diversity and were excluded from later analyses.

The patients all showed relapse after autologous stem cell transplantation, while their brentuximab vedotin exposure varied. V gene TRBV7-3 combines with J gene TRBJ1-1, with no clear D. The TCR was taken from a human donor with classical Hodgkin lymphoma. The sample was peripheral blood mononuclear cells (PBMCs), taken at baseline. The CDR3, as DNA: TGTGCCAGCAGCTTAATGCCAGGCGGGTGGGGTGAAGCTTTCTTT. This sequence encodes CASSLMPGGWGEAFF.